This entry lists 3 T cell receptor beta chains sequenced from one sample in a study of early T cells in non-severe SARS-CoV-2 infection. MiXCR was run by TCRdb on the 5' RACE reads, yielding one entry per CDR3 protein. In the table there are 35,000 to 45,000 distinct CDR3 sequences, approximately 6.3% of which are singletons. Sequencing input: whole blood. The receptors were sampled from an adult who was a healthcare worker with PCR-confirmed SARS-CoV-2 infection or an uninfected control (not recorded which).

This clonotype was recorded many times. The chain employs TRBV21-1 and TRBJ1-6; the table names TRBD1, a call not compared with the DNA. TRBV21-1 is a recognized pseudogene. This CDR3 is built from 13 residues. The CDR3 reads CAMLRGQNSPLHF. For the CDR3, the DNA is TGTGCCATGCTCAGGGGACAAAATTCACCCCTCCACTTT.

At least ten counts were recorded for this clonotype. V usage is TRBV11-1 and J usage is TRBJ2-5; D remains ambiguous. The CDR3 has 12 amino acids. V shed 4 bases and J shed 5 bases, with 8 bases lying between them. In germline, CDR1 is SGHAT, CDR2 FQDESV (reference sequence). CDR3 region: CASSSRGETQYF. As DNA, the CDR3 is TGTGCCAGCAGCTCCAGAGGCGAGACCCAGTACTTC.

This clonotype was counted at least ten times. The CDR3 here is CSARGDSNQPQHF. DNA of the CDR3: TGCAGTGCTAGAGGAGATAGCAATCAGCCCCAGCATTTT. This rearrangement joins TRBV20-1 to TRBJ1-5; D is unclear. In germline, CDR1 is DFQATT, CDR2 SNEGSKA (reference sequence). The V end lost 1 base, the J end lost 0 bases, and 4 bases lay between the germline ends. The CDR3 loop spans 13 amino acids.